Presented here are 16 T cell receptor beta chains from one specimen sequenced in a study of CD8 T cells in ankylosing spondylitis. TCRdb processed the 5' RACE reads anew with MiXCR; each CDR3 protein has one entry. The sample records about 160,000 distinct CDR3 sequences, around 19% being singletons. The specimen was blood, either unsorted or a sorted T cell fraction (not recorded which). The origin of the receptors is a male donor with ankylosing spondylitis or in good health (not recorded which).

The chain recombines TRBV6-1 with TRBJ2-3, with D maybe TRBD2 (5 bases). The V end lost 6 bases, the J end lost 1 base, and 11 bases lay between the germline ends. The germline CDR1 and CDR2 sequences are MNHNS and SASEGT. CDR3 length equals 14 residues. The CDR3 sequence is CASRESGRTDTQYF. The CDR3 DNA follows: TGTGCCAGCAGGGAGAGCGGTCGCACAGATACGCAGTATTTT.

This clonotype was observed at least ten times. J is TRBJ1-1 and V is TRBV5-1, with TRBD1 matching 10 bases. Per the germline V gene, CDR1 is SGHRS and CDR2 is YFSETQ. The J segment lost 10 bases and the V segment lost 5 bases, leaving 11 bases of the junction unmatched. This CDR3 has 14 residues. CDR3 sequence: CASRETGTGERAFF. The CDR3 DNA is TGCGCCAGCAGGGAAACCGGGACAGGGGAGAGAGCTTTCTTT.

As for this clonotype: This could be a read error, since a much larger clone is one nucleotide away. The chain combines TRBV7-2 with TRBJ1-1; D unresolved. V lost 3 bases, J lost 7 bases, and 6 bases lay in between. Germline V CDR1 and CDR2: SGHTA, FQGNSA. The CDR3 loop spans 11 amino acids. CDR3 protein: CASSFGLEAFF. The CDR3 DNA sequence: TGTGCCAGCAGCTTTGGCCTTGAAGCTTTCTTT.

In nucleotides, the CDR3 is TGCGCCAGCAGCTCGGGACAGGGGCTTCCAGATACGCAGTATTTT. Protein product: CASSSGQGLPDTQYF. The chain uses TRBV5-1 and TRBJ2-3, with 10 bases lining up with TRBD1. Trimming took 3 bases from V and 4 from J; bases not matched to a gene: 5. The germline V gene encodes CDR1 SGHRS and CDR2 YFSETQ. This CDR3 spans 15 amino acids.

This clonotype was observed many times. This chain connects TRBV5-1 to TRBJ2-5; D is perhaps TRBD1 (5 bases). V gave up 3 bases and J gave up 4 bases, with 16 bases separating them. The CDR3 covers 15 residues. Germline V gene data show CDR1 as SGHRS and CDR2 as YFSETQ. DNA for the CDR3: TGCGCCAGCAGCTGGCAGGGCCCCACCACAGAGACCCAGTACTTC. It yields the protein CASSWQGPTTETQYF.

The table lists this clonotype with a few counts. The chain is built from TRBV3-1 and TRBJ1-2, with no clear D. The CDR3 covers 12 residues. Between the trimmed V and J ends, which lost 1 base and 5 bases, there was a span of 5 bases. Germline V gene data show CDR1 as LGHDT and CDR2 as YNNKEL (reference sequence). The CDR3 DNA reads as TGTGCCAGCAGCCAAGGAGCTTATGGCTACACCTTC. Amino acid sequence: CASSQGAYGYTF. The variable domain in full, with the rest retrieved from reference TRBV3-1 and TRBJ1-2, is DTAVSQTPKYLVTQMGNDKSIKCEQNLGHDTMYWYKQDSKKFLKIMFSYNNKELIINETVPNRFSPKSPDKAHLNLHINSLELGDSAVYFCASSQGAYGYTFGSGTRLTVV.

This clonotype was detected only a few times. The chain uses TRBV11-2 and TRBJ2-1; 11 nucleotides agree with TRBD2. The V and J ends lost 0 bases and 14 bases, in that order; junction bases with no gene match: 6. Germline V gene sequence: CDR1 SGHAT, CDR2 FQNNGV. This CDR3 is built from 14 residues. The CDR3 loop reads CASSLDRLSGREFF. The DNA for the CDR3 is TGTGCCAGCAGCTTAGATCGCCTTAGCGGGAGGGAGTTCTTC.

This clonotype was recorded a few times. This chain links TRBV27 with TRBJ1-1; D unclear. In germline, CDR1 is MNHEY, CDR2 SMNVEV (reference sequence). Trimming pared 7 bases from V and 2 bases from J, leaving 14 bases between. The CDR3 totals 14 residues. The CDR3 reads CASNPRFPNTEAFF. CDR3 coding DNA: TGTGCCAGCAATCCTCGTTTCCCAAACACTGAAGCTTTCTTT.

Only a few counts were recorded for this clonotype. V usage is TRBV7-2 and J usage is TRBJ2-5; no clear D gene. There are 12 residues in the CDR3. Looked up from germline, CDR1 is SGHTA and CDR2 is FQGNSA. The V gene lost 4 bases and the J gene lost 2 bases, with 5 bases spanning the gap. The CDR3 coding sequence is TGTGCCAGCAGCTCACAACAAGAGACCCAGTACTTC. Translation gives CASSSQQETQYF.

This rearrangement joins TRBV4-3 to TRBJ1-2; 10 bases are a match to TRBD1. The CDR3 covers 15 residues. Trimming cost V 4 bases and J 6 bases; bases outside gene matches: 8. CDR1 is LGHNA and CDR2 is YSLEER in the germline V gene. CDR3 residues: CASSLTGTGENGYTF. In DNA, the CDR3 is TGCGCCAGCAGCCTAACCGGGACAGGGGAAAATGGCTACACCTTC.

This clonotype was picked up many times. This chain links TRBV11-2 with TRBJ2-7; 8 nucleotides match TRBD1. The CDR3 sequence is 15 residues long. Unmatched junction bases numbered 4, after V lost 3 bases and J lost 0 bases. In germline, CDR1 is SGHAT, CDR2 FQNNGV. CDR3 in amino acids: CASSFRRGLSYEQYF. In DNA form, the CDR3 reads TGTGCCAGCAGCTTTCGCAGGGGGCTCTCCTACGAGCAGTACTTC. The whole variable domain, remainder taken from reference TRBV11-2 and TRBJ2-7, is EAGVAQSPRYKIIEKRQSVAFWCNPISGHATLYWYQQILGQGPKLLIQFQNNGVVDDSQLPKDRFSAERLKGVDSTLKIQPAKLEDSAVYLCASSFRRGLSYEQYFGPGTRLTVT.

This clonotype qualifies as medium-sized. The rearrangement joins TRBV29-1 to TRBJ1-1, with D tentatively TRBD1 (5 bases). Germline V gene data show CDR1 as SQVTM and CDR2 as ANQGSEA. This CDR3 is 15 amino acids long. V gave up 5 bases and J gave up 3 bases, with 19 bases separating them. In DNA, the CDR3 is TGCAGCGTTCATGGAGTCCAGGGACGTGACACTGAAGCTTTCTTT. As protein: CSVHGVQGRDTEAFF. The whole variable domain, remainder taken from reference TRBV29-1 and TRBJ1-1, is SAVISQKPSRDICQRGTSLTIQCQVDSQVTMMFWYRQQPGQSLTLIATANQGSEATYESGFVIDKFPISRPNLTFSTLTVSNMSPEDSSIYLCSVHGVQGRDTEAFFGQGTRLTVV.

This clonotype was observed a few times. V usage is TRBV19 and J usage is TRBJ2-1, with D unresolved. Germline CDR1 reads LNHDA; CDR2 reads SQIVND (reference sequence). CDR3 size: 13 residues. V gave up 8 bases and J gave up 4 bases, with 12 bases separating them. This chain's CDR3 is CASSRADYNEQFF. The CDR3 nucleotides read TGTGCCAGTTCAAGAGCTGATTACAATGAGCAGTTCTTC.

The table lists this clonotype with many counts. The genes are TRBV5-1 and TRBJ2-7; D is possibly TRBD2 (6 bases). V lost 4 bases and J 3 bases, leaving 8 bases between the germline ends. The CDR3 sequence is 12 residues long. Looked up from germline, CDR1 is SGHRS and CDR2 is YFSETQ. The CDR3 reads CASSPDYYEQYF. The CDR3 DNA reads TGCGCCAGCAGCCCGGACTACTACGAGCAGTACTTC.

This clonotype was detected ten times or more. The chain links TRBV9 to TRBJ1-2; D not certain. The CDR3 covers 14 residues. Germline CDR1 reads SGDLS; CDR2 reads YYNGEE. Trimming removed 0 bases at V and 4 bases at J, with 10 bases between. The CDR3 spells CASSVDRGVYGYTF. CDR3 bases: TGTGCCAGCAGCGTAGATCGGGGAGTCTATGGCTACACCTTC.

Many counts were recorded for this clonotype. V is TRBV3-1 and J is TRBJ2-1; D possibly corresponds to TRBD2 (6 bases). Germline lookup yields CDR1 LGHDT and CDR2 YNNKEL (reference sequence). The CDR3 has 15 residues. Trimming left V 4 bases short and J 4 bases short, with 14 bases between. Here the CDR3 DNA reads TGTGCCAGCAGCCCCCGGGACTCACCTTACAATGAGCAGTTCTTC. It yields the protein CASSPRDSPYNEQFF.